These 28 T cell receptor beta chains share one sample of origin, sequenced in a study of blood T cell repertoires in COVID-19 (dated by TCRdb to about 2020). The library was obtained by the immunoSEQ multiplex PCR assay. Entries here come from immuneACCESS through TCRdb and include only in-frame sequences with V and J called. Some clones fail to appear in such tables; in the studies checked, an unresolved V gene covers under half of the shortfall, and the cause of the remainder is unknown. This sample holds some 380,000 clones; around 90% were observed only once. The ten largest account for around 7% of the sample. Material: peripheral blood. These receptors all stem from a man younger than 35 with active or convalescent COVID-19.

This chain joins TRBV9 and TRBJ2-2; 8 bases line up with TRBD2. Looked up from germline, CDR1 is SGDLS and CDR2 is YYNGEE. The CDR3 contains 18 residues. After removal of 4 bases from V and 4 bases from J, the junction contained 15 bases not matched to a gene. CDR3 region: CASSTPSRAGGFTGELFF. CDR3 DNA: TGTGCCAGCAGCACCCCTAGTCGCGCGGGGGGCTTCACCGGGGAGCTGTTTTTT. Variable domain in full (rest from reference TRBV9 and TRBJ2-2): DSGVTQTPKHLITATGQRVTLRCSPRSGDLSVYWYQQSLDQGLQFLIQYYNGEERAKGNILERFSAQQFPDLHSELNLSSLELGDSALYFCASSTPSRAGGFTGELFFGEGSRLTVL.

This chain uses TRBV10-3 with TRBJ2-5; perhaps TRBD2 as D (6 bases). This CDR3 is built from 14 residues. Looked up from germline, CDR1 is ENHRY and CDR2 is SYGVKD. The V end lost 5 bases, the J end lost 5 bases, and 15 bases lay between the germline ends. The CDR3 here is CAISPDGGQETQYF. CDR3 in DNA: TGTGCCATCAGTCCGGACGGAGGGCAGGAGACCCAGTACTTC.

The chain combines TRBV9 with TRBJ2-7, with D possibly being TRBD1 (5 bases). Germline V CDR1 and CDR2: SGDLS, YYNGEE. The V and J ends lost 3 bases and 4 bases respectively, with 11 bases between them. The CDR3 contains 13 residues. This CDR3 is CASSGSDSYEQYF. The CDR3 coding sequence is TGTGCCAGCAGCGGATCTGACAGTTACGAGCAGTACTTC.

CDR3 DNA sequence: TGTGCCAGCAGGGGAGGACAGGGGAATCAGCCCCAGCATTTT. Residues: CASRGGQGNQPQHF. The gene calls are TRBV7-9 and TRBJ1-5; 9 nucleotides match TRBD1. Germline CDR1 SEHNR, CDR2 FQNEAQ (reference sequence). This CDR3 is 14 amino acids long. Trimming removed 6 bases from V and 4 bases from J; junction bases left unmatched: 4. Supplemented by reference TRBV7-9 and TRBJ1-5, the full variable domain reads DTGVSQNPRHKITKRGQNVTFRCDPISEHNRLYWYRQTLGQGPEFLTYFQNEAQLEKSRLLSDRFSAERPKGSFSTLEIQRTEQGDSAMYLCASRGGQGNQPQHFGDGTRLSIL.

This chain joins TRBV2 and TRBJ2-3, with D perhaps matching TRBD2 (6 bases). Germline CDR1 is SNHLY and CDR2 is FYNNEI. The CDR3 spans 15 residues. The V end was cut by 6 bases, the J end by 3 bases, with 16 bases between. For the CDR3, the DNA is TGTGCCAGCAGCGACGCGGGGATAGGAACAGATACGCAGTATTTT. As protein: CASSDAGIGTDTQYF.

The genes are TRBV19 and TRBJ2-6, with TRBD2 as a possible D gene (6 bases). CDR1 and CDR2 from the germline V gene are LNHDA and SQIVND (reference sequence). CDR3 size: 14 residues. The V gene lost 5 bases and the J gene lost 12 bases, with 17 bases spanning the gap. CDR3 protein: CASSPGDGPSVLTF. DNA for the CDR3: TGTGCCAGTAGTCCGGGGGACGGACCAAGCGTCCTGACTTTC.

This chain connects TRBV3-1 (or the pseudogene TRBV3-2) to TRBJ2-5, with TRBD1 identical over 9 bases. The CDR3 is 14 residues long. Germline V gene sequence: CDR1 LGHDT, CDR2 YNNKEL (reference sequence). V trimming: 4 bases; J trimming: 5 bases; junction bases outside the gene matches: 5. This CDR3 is CASSPRTGVETQYF. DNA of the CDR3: TGTGCCAGCAGCCCCAGGACAGGGGTCGAGACCCAGTACTTC.

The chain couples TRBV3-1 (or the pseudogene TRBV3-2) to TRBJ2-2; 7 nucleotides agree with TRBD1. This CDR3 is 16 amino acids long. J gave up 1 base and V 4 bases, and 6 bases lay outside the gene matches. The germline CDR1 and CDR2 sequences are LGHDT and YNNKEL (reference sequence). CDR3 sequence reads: CASSPPDRLNTGELFF. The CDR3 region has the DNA TGTGCCAGCAGCCCCCCGGACAGGTTGAACACCGGGGAGCTGTTTTTT.

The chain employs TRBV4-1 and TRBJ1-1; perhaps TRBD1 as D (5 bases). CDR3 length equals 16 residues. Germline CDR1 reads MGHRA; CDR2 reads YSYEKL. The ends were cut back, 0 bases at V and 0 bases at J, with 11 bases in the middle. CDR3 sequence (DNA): TGCGCCAGCAGCCAAGATCGCCCAGGGATGAACACTGAAGCTTTCTTT. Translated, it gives CASSQDRPGMNTEAFF.

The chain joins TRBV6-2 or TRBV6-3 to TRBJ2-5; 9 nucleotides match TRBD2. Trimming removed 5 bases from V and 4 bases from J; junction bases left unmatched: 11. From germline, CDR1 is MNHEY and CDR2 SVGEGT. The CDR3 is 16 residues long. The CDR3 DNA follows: TGTGCCAGCAGTGACAAGGGCGGGAGGGCCTTAGAGACCCAGTACTTC. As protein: CASSDKGGRALETQYF.

CDR3 bases: TGTGCCAGCAGTTATGATACAGCCATGAACACTGAAGCTTTCTTT. Its protein is CASSYDTAMNTEAFF. The rearrangement joins TRBV6-5 to TRBJ1-1, with D unclear. V shed 3 bases and J shed 0 bases, with 11 bases lying between them. The CDR3 has 15 residues. Looked up from germline, CDR1 is MNHEY and CDR2 is SVGAGI.

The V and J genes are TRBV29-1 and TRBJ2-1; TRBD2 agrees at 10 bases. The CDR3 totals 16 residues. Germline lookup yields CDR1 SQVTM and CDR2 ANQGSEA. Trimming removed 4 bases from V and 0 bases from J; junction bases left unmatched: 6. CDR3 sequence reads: CSVVKREGNSYNEQFF. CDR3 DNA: TGCAGCGTTGTAAAGCGGGAGGGCAACTCCTACAATGAGCAGTTCTTC.

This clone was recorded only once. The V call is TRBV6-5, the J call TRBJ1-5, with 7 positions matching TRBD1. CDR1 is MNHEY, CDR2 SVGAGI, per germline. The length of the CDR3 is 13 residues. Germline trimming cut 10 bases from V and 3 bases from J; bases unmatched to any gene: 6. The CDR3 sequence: CATRQGNNQPQHF. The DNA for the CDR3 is TGTGCCACCAGACAGGGAAACAATCAGCCCCAGCATTTT.

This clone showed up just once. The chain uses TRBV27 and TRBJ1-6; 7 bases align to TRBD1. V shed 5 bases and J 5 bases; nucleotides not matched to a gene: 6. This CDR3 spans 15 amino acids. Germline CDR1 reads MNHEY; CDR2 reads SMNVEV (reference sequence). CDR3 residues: CASSTRDRDNSPLHF. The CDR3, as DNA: TGTGCCAGCAGTACCCGGGACAGAGATAATTCACCCCTCCACTTT.

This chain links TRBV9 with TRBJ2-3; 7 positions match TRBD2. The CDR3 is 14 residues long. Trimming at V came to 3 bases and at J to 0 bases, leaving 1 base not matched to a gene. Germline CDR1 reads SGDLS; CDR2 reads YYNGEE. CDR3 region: CASSELASTDTQYF. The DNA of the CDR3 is TGTGCCAGCAGCGAACTAGCGAGCACAGATACGCAGTATTTT.

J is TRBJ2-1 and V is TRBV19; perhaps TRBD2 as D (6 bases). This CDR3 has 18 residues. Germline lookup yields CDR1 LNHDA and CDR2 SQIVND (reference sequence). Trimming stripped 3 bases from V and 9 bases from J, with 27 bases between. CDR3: CASSMGLGAGNYGREQFF. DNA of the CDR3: TGTGCCAGTAGTATGGGACTTGGGGCAGGGAATTATGGTCGTGAGCAGTTCTTC. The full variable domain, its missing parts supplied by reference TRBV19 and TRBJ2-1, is DGGITQSPKYLFRKEGQNVTLSCEQNLNHDAMYWYRQDPGQGLRLIYYSQIVNDFQKGDIAEGYSVSREKKESFPLTVTSAQKNPTAFYLCASSMGLGAGNYGREQFFGPGTRLTVL.

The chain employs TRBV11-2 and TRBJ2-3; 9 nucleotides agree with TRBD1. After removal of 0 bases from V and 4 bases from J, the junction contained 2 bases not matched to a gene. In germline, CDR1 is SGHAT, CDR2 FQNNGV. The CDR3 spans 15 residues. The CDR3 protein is CASSLERTGADTQYF. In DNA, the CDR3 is TGTGCCAGCAGCTTAGAACGGACAGGGGCAGATACGCAGTATTTT.

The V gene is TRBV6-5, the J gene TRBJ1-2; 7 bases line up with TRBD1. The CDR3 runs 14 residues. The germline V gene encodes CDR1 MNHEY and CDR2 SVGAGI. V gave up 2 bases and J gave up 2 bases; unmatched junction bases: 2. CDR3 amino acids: CASSYETGNYGYTF. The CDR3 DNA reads TGTGCCAGCAGTTACGAGACAGGGAACTATGGCTACACCTTC.

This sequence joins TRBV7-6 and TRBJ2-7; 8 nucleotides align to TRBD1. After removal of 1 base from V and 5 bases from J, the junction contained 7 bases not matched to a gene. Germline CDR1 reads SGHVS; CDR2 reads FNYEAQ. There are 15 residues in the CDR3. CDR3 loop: CASSLGLGQGDEQYF. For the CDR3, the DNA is TGTGCCAGCAGCTTAGGCCTCGGACAGGGTGACGAGCAGTACTTC.

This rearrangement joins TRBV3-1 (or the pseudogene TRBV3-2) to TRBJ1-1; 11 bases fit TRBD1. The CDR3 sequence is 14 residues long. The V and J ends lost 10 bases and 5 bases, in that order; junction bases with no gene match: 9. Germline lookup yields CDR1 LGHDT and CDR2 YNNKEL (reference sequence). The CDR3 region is CAIEGQGVGTEAFF. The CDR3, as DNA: TGTGCCATCGAGGGACAGGGGGTTGGGACTGAAGCTTTCTTT.

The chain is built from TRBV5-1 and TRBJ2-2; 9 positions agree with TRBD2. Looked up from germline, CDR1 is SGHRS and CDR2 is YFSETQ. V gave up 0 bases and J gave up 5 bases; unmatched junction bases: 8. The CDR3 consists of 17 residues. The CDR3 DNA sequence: TGCGCCAGCAGCTTGGTGGTAGCGGGAGTAGGGACCGGGGAGCTGTTTTTT. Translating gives CASSLVVAGVGTGELFF.

The CDR3 here is CASSFFAGKNTGELFF. The CDR3 nucleotides are TGCGCCAGCAGCTTCTTCGCAGGGAAGAACACCGGGGAGCTGTTTTTT. This chain connects TRBV5-1 to TRBJ2-2, with a possible D match to TRBD1 (5 bases). This CDR3 has 16 residues. Looked up from germline, CDR1 is SGHRS and CDR2 is YFSETQ. The V and J ends lost 2 bases and 1 base respectively, with 12 bases between them. The entire variable domain, with the rest obtained from reference TRBV5-1 and TRBJ2-2, is as follows: KAGVTQTPRYLIKTRGQQVTLSCSPISGHRSVSWYQQTPGQGLQFLFEYFSETQRNKGNFPGRFSGRQFSNSRSEMNVSTLELGDSALYLCASSFFAGKNTGELFFGEGSRLTVL.

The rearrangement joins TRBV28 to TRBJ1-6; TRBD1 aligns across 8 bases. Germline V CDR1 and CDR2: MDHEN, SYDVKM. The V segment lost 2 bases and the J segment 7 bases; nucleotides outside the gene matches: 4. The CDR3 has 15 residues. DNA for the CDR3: TGTGCCAGCAGTTTAGACAGGGGAAGGAATTCACCCCTCCACTTT. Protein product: CASSLDRGRNSPLHF.

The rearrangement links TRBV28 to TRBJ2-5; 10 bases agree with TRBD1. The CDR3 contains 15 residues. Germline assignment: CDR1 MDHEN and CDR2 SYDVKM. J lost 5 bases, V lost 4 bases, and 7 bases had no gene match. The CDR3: CASSSTGTGAETQYF. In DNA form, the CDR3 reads TGTGCCAGCAGTTCAACCGGGACAGGGGCTGAGACCCAGTACTTC.

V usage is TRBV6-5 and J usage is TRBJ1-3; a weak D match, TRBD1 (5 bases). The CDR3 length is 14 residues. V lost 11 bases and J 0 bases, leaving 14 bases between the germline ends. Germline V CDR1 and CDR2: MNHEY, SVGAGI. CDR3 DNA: TGTGCCTTAAGGGAACAGGACTCTGGAAACACCATATATTTT. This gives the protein CALREQDSGNTIYF.

In DNA, the CDR3 is TGTGCCAGCAGGCTCAAGGCAGGGGGACTCTACGAGCAGTACTTC. This encodes CASRLKAGGLYEQYF. The chain joins TRBV7-8 to TRBJ2-7, with D possibly matching TRBD1 (7 bases). The CDR3 runs 15 residues. Germline V lookup: CDR1 SGHVS, CDR2 FQNEAQ. V gave up 6 bases and J gave up 3 bases, with 18 bases separating them.

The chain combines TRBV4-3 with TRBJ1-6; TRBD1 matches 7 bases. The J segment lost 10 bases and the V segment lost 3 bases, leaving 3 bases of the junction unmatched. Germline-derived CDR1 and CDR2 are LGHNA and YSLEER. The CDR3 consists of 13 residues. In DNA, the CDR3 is TGCGCCAGCAGCCAGACAGGGTACTCACCCCTCCACTTT. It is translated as CASSQTGYSPLHF.

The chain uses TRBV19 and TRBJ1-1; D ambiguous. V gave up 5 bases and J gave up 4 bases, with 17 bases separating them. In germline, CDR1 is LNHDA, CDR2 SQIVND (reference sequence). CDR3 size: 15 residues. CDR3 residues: CASSLRVPGGTEAFF. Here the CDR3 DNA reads TGTGCCAGTAGTCTGAGGGTCCCAGGCGGCACTGAAGCTTTCTTT.